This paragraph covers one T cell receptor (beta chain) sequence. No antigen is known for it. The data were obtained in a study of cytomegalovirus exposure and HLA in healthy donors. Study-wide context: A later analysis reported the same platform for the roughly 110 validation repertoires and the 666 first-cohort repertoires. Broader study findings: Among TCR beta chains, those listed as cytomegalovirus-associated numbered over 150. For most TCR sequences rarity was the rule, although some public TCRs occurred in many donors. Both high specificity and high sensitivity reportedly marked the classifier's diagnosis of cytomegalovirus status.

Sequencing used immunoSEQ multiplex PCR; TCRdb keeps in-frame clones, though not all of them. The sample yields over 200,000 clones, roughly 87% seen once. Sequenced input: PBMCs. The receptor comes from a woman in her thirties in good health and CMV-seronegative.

In DNA, the CDR3 is TGTGCCAGCAGCGGCAGACCGGAGCTCTTGATCTACGAGCAGTACTTC. It encodes CASSGRPELLIYEQYF. The V call is TRBV9, the J call TRBJ2-7; unclear D gene. Germline CDR1 is SGDLS and CDR2 is YYNGEE. Trimming left V 3 bases short and J 3 bases short, with 19 bases between. The CDR3 loop spans 16 amino acids.